This TCR beta chain was sequenced for a study of blood T cell repertoires in COVID-19. Germline V gene sequence: CDR1 MDHEN, CDR2 SYDVKM. With 4 bases removed from V and 0 bases from J, the gap between germline ends came to 15 bases. This CDR3 contains 17 residues. This table comes from immunoSEQ multiplex PCR, and its TCRdb copy is limited to in-frame clones, with some not included. This table holds fewer than 250,000 clones, around four fifths found once. The sample was PBMCs or T cells enriched from blood (not recorded which). The receptor's source is a woman aged 45-59 years who had been exposed to COVID-19. The chain links TRBV28 to TRBJ1-4; the D gene is possibly TRBD1 (5 bases). The CDR3 region is CASSSPRQPATNEKLFF. In DNA form, the CDR3 reads TGTGCCAGCAGTTCCCCTCGACAGCCCGCAACTAATGAAAAACTGTTTTTT. The full variable domain, its missing parts supplied by reference TRBV28 and TRBJ1-4, is DVKVTQSSRYLVKRTGEKVFLECVQDMDHENMFWYRQDPGLGLRLIYFSYDVKMKEKGDIPEGYSVSREKKERFSLILESASTNQTSMYLCASSSPRQPATNEKLFFGSGTQLSVL.